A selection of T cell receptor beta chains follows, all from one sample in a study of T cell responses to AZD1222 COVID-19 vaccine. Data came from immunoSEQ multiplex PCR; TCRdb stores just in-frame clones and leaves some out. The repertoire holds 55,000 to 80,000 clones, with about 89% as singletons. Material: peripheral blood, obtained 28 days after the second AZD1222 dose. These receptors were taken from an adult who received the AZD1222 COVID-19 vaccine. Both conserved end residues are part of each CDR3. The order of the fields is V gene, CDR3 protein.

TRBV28,CASSFGGGIALYEQYF
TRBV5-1,CASSLTQGHSPLHF
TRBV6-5,CASSYGGTSTDTQYF
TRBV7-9,CASSLGVAAVRGETQYF
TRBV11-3,CASSLSGTQNGAFF
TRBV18,CASSPDGGEPQHF
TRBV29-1,CSVSSGPEKLFF
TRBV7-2,CASSFGGPPQHF
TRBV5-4,CASSLGAANQGYNEQFF
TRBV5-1,CASSGLEGYYNEQFF
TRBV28,CASSLDRKYNSPLHF
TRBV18,CASSGTGGEVSNEQFF
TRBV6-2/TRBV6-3,CASSLTLDGGYTF
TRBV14,CASSPRATWTDTQCF
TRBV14,CASSPNTAPQGTQFF
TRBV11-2,CASGEEDEQFF
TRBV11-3,CASSKLGSDTQYF
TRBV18,CASSPAGPSTEAFF
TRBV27,CASSLWQPQHF
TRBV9,CASSVDIGINTGELFF
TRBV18,CASSKSALSPTPSTDTQYF
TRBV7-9,CASSPRRDTGELFF